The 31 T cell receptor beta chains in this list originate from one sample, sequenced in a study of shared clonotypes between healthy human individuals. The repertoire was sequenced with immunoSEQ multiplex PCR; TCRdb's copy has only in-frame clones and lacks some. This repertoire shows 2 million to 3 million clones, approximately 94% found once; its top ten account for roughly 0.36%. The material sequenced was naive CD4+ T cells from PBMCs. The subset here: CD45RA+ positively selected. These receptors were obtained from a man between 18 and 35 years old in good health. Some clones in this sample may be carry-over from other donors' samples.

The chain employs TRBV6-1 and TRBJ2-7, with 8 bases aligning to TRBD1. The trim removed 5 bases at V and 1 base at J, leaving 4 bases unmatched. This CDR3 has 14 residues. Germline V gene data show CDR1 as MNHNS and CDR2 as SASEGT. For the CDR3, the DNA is TGTGCCAGCAGTAGGGGACAGGAGTCCTACGAGCAGTACTTC. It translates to CASSRGQESYEQYF.

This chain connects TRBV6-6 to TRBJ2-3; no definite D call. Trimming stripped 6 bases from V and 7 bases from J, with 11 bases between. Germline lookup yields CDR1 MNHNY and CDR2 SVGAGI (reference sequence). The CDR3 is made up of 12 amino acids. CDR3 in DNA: TGTGCCAGCAGGAACTCTGCCTATACGCAGTATTTT. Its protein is CASRNSAYTQYF.

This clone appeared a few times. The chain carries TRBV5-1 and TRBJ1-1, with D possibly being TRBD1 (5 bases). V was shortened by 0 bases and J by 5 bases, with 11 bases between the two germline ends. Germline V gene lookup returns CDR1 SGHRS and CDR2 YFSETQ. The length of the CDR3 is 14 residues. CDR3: CASSLEAGKTEAFF. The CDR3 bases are TGCGCCAGCAGCTTGGAGGCAGGGAAGACTGAAGCTTTCTTT.

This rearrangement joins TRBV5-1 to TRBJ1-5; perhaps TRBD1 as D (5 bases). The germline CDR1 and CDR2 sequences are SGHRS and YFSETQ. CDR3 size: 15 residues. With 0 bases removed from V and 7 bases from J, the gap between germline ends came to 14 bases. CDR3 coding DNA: TGCGCCAGCAGCTTGGGTGGCCAGAGGGGACAGCCCCAGCATTTT. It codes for CASSLGGQRGQPQHF.

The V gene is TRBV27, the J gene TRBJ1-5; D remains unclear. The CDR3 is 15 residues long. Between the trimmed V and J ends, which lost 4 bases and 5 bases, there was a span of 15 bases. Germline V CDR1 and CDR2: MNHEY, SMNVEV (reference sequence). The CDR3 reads CASSSILNGHQPQHF. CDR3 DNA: TGTGCCAGCAGTTCGATCCTGAACGGCCATCAGCCCCAGCATTTT.

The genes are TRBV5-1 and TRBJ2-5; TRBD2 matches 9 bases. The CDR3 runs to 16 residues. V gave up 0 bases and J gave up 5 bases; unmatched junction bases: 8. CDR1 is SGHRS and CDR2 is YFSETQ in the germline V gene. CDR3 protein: CASSLATSGTGETQYF. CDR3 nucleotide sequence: TGCGCCAGCAGCTTGGCGACTAGCGGCACGGGTGAGACCCAGTACTTC.

As DNA, the CDR3 is TGTGCCAGCAGCCAATACGGACTAGGCGAGCAGTACTTC. Translated: CASSQYGLGEQYF. The chain recombines TRBV4-2 with TRBJ2-7; 7 bases match TRBD2. This CDR3 spans 13 amino acids. The ends lost 2 bases at V and 6 bases at J; junction bases unmatched: 4. Germline V CDR1 and CDR2: LGHNA, YNFKEQ.

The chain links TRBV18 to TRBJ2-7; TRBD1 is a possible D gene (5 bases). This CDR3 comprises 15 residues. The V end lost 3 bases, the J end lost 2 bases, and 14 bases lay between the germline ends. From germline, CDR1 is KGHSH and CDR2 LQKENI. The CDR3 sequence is CASSPDSSAAYEQYF. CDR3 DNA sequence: TGTGCCAGCTCACCCGACAGTAGTGCGGCCTACGAGCAGTACTTC.

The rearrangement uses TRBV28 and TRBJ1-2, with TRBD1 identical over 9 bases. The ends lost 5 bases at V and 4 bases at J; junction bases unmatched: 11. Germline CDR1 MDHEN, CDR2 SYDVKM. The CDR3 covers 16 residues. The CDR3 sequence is CASSLMGDRESYGYTF. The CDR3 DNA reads TGTGCCAGCAGTCTTATGGGGGACAGGGAGAGCTATGGCTACACCTTC.

In nucleotides, the CDR3 is TGTGCCAGCAGCCCCCAGGTGGCAACTAATGAAAAACTGTTTTTT. Translating gives CASSPQVATNEKLFF. The gene calls are TRBV6-5 and TRBJ1-4, with D unclear. The CDR3 covers 15 residues. Germline V gene lookup returns CDR1 MNHEY and CDR2 SVGAGI. Trimming left V 6 bases short and J 0 bases short, with 11 bases between.

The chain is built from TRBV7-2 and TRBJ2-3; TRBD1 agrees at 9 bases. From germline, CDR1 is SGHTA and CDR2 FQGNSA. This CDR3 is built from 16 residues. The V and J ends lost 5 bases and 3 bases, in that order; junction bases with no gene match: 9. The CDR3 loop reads CASSLRTGGGTDTQYF. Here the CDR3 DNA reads TGTGCCAGCAGCCTCCGTACAGGGGGCGGGACAGATACGCAGTATTTT.

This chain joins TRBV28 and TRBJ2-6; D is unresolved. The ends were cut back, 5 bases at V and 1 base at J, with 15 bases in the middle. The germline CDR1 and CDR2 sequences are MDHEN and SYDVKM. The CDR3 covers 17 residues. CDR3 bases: TGTGCCAGCAGTCCCGTGAATTTTAGGTCTGGGGCCAACGTCCTGACTTTC. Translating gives CASSPVNFRSGANVLTF.

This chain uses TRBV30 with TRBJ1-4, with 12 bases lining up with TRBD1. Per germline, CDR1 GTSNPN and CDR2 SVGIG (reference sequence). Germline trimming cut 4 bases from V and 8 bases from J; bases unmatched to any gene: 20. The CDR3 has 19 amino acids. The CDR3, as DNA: TGTGCCTGGACCCCAAGGAGGGGGACAGGGGGCTGGCGTGGAGAAAAACTGTTTTTT. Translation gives CAWTPRRGTGGWRGEKLFF. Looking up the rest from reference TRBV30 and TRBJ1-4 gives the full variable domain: SQTIHQWPATLVQPVGSPLSLECTVEGTSNPNLYWYRQAAGRGLQLLFYSVGIGQISSEVPQNLSASRPQDRQFILSSKKLLLSDSGFYLCAWTPRRGTGGWRGEKLFFGSGTQLSVL.

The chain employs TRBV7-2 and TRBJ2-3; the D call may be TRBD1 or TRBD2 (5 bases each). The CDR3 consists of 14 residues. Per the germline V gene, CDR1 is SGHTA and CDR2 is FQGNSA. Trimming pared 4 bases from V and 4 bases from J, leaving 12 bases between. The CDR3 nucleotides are TGTGCCAGCAGCTACACCGGGACCTCAGATACGCAGTATTTT. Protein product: CASSYTGTSDTQYF.

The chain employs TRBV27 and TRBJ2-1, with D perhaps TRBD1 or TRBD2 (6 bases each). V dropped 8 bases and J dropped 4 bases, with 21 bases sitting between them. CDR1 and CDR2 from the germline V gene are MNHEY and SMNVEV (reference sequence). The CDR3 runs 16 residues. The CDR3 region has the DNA TGTGCCAGCCATCCTTGGGGGGCGCTCCTTTACAATGAGCAGTTCTTC. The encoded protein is CASHPWGALLYNEQFF.

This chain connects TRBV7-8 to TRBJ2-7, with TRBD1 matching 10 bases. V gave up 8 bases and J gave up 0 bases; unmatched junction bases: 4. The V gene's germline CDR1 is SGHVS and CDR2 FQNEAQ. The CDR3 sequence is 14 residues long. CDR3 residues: CASSGQGSSYEQYF. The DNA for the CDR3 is TGTGCCAGCTCGGGACAGGGGAGCTCCTACGAGCAGTACTTC.

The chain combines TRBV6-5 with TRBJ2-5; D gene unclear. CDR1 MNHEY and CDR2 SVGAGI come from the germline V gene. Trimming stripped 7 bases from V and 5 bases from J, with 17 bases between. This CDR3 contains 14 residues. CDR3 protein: CASMNQMAGETQYF. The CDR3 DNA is TGTGCCAGCATGAATCAAATGGCCGGGGAGACCCAGTACTTC.

CDR3 sequence: CASNAGQVINQPQHF. The CDR3 DNA is TGTGCCAGCAACGCGGGACAGGTGATTAATCAGCCCCAGCATTTT. The chain links TRBV2 to TRBJ1-5; the match to TRBD1 covers 8 bases. Germline trimming cut 7 bases from V and 4 bases from J; bases unmatched to any gene: 9. The germline V gene encodes CDR1 SNHLY and CDR2 FYNNEI. The CDR3 consists of 15 residues.

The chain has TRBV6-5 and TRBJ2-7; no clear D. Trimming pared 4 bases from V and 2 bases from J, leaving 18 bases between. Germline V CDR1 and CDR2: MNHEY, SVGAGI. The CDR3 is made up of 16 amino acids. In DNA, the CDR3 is TGTGCCAGCAGTTTCCGGAAGGGCCTCGAAGCCTACGAGCAGTACTTC. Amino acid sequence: CASSFRKGLEAYEQYF.

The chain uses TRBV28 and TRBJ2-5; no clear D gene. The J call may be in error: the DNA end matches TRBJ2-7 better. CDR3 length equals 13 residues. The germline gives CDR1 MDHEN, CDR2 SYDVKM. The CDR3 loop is CASGKGDRAEQYF. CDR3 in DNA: TGTGCCAGCGGTAAGGGCGACCGGGCCGAGCAGTACTTC.

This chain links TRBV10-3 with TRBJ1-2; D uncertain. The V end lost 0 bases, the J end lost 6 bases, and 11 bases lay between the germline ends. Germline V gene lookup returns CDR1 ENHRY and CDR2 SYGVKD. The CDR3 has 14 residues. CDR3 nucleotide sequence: TGTGCCATCAGTGAGTCGTCGACGGGGAATGGCTACACCTTC. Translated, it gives CAISESSTGNGYTF.

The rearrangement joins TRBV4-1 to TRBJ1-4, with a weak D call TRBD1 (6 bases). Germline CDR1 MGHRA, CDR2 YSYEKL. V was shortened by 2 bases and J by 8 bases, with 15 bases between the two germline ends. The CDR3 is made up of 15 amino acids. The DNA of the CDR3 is TGCGCCAGCAGCCAAATGGGGGCGCAAGGGGAAAAACTGTTTTTT. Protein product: CASSQMGAQGEKLFF.

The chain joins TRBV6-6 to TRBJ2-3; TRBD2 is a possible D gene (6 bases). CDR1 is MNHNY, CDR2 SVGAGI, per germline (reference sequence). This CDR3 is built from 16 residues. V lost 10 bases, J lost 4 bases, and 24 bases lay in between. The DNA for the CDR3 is TGTGCCACCTCCCCTATGGGGCGGGGAGGTGCAGATACGCAGTATTTT. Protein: CATSPMGRGGADTQYF.

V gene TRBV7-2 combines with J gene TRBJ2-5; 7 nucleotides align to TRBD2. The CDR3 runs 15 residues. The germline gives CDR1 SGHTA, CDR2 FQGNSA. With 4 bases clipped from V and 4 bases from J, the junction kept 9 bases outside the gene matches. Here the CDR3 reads CASSSGGAGVETQYF. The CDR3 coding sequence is TGTGCCAGCAGCTCGGGAGGAGCAGGAGTAGAGACCCAGTACTTC. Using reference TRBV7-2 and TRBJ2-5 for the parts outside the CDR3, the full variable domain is GAGVSQSPSNKVTEKGKDVELRCDPISGHTALYWYRQSLGQGLEFLIYFQGNSAPDKSGLPSDRFSAERTGGSVSTLTIQRTQQEDSAVYLCASSSGGAGVETQYFGPGTRLLVL.

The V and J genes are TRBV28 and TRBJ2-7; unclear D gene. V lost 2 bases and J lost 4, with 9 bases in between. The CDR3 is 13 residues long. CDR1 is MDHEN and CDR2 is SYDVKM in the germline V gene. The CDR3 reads CASSLPALYEQYF. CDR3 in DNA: TGTGCCAGCAGTTTACCAGCTCTGTACGAGCAGTACTTC. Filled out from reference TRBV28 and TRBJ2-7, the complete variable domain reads DVKVTQSSRYLVKRTGEKVFLECVQDMDHENMFWYRQDPGLGLRLIYFSYDVKMKEKGDIPEGYSVSREKKERFSLILESASTNQTSMYLCASSLPALYEQYFGPGTRLTVT.

The CDR3 loop is CASSDRLGDTQYF. The CDR3 DNA follows: TGTGCCAGCAGTGATCGCCTGGGGGATACGCAGTATTTT. The V call is TRBV2, the J call TRBJ2-3; D gene unclear. V was clipped by 3 bases and J by 6 bases, with 10 bases between them. CDR1 SNHLY and CDR2 FYNNEI come from the germline V gene. This CDR3 region has 13 residues.

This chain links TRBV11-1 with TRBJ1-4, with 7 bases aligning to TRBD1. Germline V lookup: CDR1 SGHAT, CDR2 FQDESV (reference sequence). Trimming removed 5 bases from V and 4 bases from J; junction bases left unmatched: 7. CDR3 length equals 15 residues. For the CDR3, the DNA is TGTGCCAGCAGCATCCGACAGGGCGGTAATGAAAAACTGTTTTTT. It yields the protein CASSIRQGGNEKLFF. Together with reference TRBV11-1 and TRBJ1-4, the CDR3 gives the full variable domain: EAEVAQSPRYKITEKSQAVAFWCDPISGHATLYWYRQILGQGPELLVQFQDESVVDDSQLPKDRFSAERLKGVDSTLKIQPAELGDSAMYLCASSIRQGGNEKLFFGSGTQLSVL.

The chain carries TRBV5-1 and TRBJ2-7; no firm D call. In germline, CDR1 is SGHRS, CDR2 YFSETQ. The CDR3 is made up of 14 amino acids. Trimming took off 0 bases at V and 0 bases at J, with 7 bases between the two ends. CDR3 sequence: CASSLESTSYEQYF. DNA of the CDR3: TGCGCCAGCAGCTTGGAGTCTACCTCCTACGAGCAGTACTTC.

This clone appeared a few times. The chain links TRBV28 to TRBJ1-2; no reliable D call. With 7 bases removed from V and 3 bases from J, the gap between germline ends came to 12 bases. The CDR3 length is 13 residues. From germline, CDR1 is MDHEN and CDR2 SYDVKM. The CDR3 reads CASIGDRDYGYTF. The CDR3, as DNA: TGTGCCAGCATCGGGGATCGAGACTATGGCTACACCTTC.

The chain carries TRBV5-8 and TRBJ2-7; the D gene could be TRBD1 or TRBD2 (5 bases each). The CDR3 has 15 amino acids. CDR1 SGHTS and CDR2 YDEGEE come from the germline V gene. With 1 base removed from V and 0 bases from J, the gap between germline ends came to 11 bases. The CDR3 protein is CASSLLRDVSYEQYF. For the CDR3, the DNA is TGTGCCAGCAGCTTGTTACGGGACGTCTCCTACGAGCAGTACTTC.

DNA of the CDR3: TGTGCCAGCAGCTGGGACAGGGAACAGCCCCAGCATTTT. Protein sequence: CASSWDREQPQHF. The chain employs TRBV6-5 and TRBJ1-5; 9 positions agree with TRBD1. The germline V gene encodes CDR1 MNHEY and CDR2 SVGAGI. The CDR3 runs to 13 residues. With 6 bases clipped from V and 7 bases from J, the junction kept 4 bases outside the gene matches.